This T cell receptor beta chain was identified in a study of control samples from healthy donors and cancer patients (dated by TCRdb to between 2020 and 2021). Reading from cysteine to phenylalanine, the CDR3 counts 12 amino acids. The kept DNA is CDR3 alone, 36 bases in frame from the first base. CDR1 is given as SNHLY and CDR2 as FYNNEI, both from the germline V gene. V sheds 5 bases and J sheds 4 bases, leaving 8 bases between their ends. On this clone: Its specific antigen is unknown. No base qualities exist here, and no much larger clone lies one base off it.

Libraries were made using the immunoSEQ multiplex PCR assay. Imported from immuneACCESS, the table was reduced by TCRdb to in-frame sequences with V and J called. These copies leave out some clones; in studies compared against another copy, an unresolved V gene accounts for under half, and the cause of the remainder is not known. The sample has about 120,000 clones on record, around 86% of them singletons. The top ten constitute more than 8% of the sample. Specimen: blood. This TCR derives from a middle-aged man in good health. The rearrangement joined TRBV2 to TRBJ2-5; the D segment cannot be called with confidence. The bases read TGTGCCAGCAGTCTGACCGCAGAGACCCAGTACTTC. Translated, it reads CASSLTAETQYF.